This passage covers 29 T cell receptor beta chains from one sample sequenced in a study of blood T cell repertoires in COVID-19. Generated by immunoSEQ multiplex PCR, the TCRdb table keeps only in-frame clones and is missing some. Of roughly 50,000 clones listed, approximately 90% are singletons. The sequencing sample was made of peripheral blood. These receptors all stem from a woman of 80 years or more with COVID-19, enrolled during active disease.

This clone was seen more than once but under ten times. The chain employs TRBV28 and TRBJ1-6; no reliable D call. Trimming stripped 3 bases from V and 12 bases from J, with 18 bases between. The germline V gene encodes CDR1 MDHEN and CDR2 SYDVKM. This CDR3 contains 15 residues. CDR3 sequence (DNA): TGTGCCAGCAGTTTTCTTCCAGCGGCAGGAGGACCCCTCCACTTT. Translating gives CASSFLPAAGGPLHF. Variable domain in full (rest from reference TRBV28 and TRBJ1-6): DVKVTQSSRYLVKRTGEKVFLECVQDMDHENMFWYRQDPGLGLRLIYFSYDVKMKEKGDIPEGYSVSREKKERFSLILESASTNQTSMYLCASSFLPAAGGPLHFGNGTRLTVT.

The CDR3 DNA sequence: TGTGCCAGCAGTCCCGACAGGATGAACACTGAAGCTTTCTTT. Amino acid sequence: CASSPDRMNTEAFF. The rearrangement uses TRBV6-5 and TRBJ1-1, with D tentatively TRBD1 (6 bases). Germline values: CDR1 MNHEY, CDR2 SVGAGI. The CDR3 is 14 residues long. V was clipped by 5 bases and J by 0 bases, with 10 bases between them.

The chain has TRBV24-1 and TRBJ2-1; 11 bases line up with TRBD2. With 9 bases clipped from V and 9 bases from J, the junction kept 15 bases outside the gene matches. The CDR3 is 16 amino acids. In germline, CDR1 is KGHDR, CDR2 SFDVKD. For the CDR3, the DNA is TGTGCCACCTCGCGGACCGGGACTAGCGGAGCTGGTGAGCAGTTCTTC. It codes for CATSRTGTSGAGEQFF.

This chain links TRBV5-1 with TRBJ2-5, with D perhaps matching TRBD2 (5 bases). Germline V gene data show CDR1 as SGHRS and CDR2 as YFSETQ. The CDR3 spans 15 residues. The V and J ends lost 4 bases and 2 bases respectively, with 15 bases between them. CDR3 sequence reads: CASSRSPTIQETQYF. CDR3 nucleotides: TGCGCCAGCAGCCGGTCGCCGACTATTCAAGAGACCCAGTACTTC.

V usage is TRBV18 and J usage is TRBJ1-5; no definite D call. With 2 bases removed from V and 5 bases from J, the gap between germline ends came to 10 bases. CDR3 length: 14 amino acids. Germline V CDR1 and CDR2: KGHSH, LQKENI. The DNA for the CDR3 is TGTGCCAGCTCACCAACGGCGGAACATCAGCCCCAGCATTTT. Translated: CASSPTAEHQPQHF. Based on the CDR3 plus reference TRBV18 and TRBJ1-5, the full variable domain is NAGVMQNPRHLVRRRGQEARLRCSPMKGHSHVYWYRQLPEEGLKFMVYLQKENIIDESGMPKERFSAEFPKEGPSILRIQQVVRGDSAAYFCASSPTAEHQPQHFGDGTRLSIL.

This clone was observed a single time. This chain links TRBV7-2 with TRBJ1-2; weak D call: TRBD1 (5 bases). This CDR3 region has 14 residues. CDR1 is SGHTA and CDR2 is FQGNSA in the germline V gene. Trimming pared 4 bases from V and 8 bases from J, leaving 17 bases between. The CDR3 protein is CASSSAGEVDGYTF. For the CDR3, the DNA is TGTGCCAGCAGCTCGGCGGGGGAGGTCGACGGCTACACCTTC.

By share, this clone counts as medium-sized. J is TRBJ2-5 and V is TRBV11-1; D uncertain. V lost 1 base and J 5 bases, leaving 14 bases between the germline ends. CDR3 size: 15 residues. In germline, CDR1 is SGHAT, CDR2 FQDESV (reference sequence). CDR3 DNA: TGTGCCAGCAGCTTAGGAGTGTCTTTCAAGGAGACCCAGTACTTC. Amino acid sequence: CASSLGVSFKETQYF.

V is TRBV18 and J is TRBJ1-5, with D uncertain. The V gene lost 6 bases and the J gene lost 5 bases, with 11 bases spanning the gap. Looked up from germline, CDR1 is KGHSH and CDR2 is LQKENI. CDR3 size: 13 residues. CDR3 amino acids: CASSAPGDQPQHF. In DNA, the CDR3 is TGTGCCAGCTCTGCACCAGGCGATCAGCCCCAGCATTTT.

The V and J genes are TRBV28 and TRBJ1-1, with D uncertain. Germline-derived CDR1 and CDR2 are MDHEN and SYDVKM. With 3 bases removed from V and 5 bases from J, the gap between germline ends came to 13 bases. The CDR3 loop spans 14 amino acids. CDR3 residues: CASSFRATGTEAFF. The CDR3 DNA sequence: TGTGCCAGCAGTTTCCGGGCAACGGGGACTGAAGCTTTCTTT. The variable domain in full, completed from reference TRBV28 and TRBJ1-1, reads DVKVTQSSRYLVKRTGEKVFLECVQDMDHENMFWYRQDPGLGLRLIYFSYDVKMKEKGDIPEGYSVSREKKERFSLILESASTNQTSMYLCASSFRATGTEAFFGQGTRLTVV.

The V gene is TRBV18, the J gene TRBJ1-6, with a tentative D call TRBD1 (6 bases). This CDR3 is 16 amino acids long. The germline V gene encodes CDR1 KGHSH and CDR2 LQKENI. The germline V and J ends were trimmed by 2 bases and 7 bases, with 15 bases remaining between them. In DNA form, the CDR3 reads TGTGCCAGCTCACCAAATGCGGCAGGGACAAATTCACCCCTCCACTTT. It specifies CASSPNAAGTNSPLHF.

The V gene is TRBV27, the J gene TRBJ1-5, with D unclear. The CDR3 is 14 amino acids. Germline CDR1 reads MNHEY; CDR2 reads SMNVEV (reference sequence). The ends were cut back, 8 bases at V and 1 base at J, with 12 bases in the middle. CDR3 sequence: CASHPHRSNQPQHF. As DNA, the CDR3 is TGTGCCAGCCACCCCCACAGAAGCAATCAGCCCCAGCATTTT.

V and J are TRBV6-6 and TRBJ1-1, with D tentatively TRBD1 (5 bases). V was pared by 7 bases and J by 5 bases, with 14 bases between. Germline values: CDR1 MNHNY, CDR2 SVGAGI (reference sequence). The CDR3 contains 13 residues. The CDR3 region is CASILTGGTEAFF. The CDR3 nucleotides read TGTGCCAGCATCCTAACCGGGGGTACTGAAGCTTTCTTT.

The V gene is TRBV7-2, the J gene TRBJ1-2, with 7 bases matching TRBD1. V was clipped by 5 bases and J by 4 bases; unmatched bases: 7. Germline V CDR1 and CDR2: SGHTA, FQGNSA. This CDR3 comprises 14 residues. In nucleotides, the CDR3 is TGTGCCAGCAGCCGCTTGACAGGGTCCTATGGCTACACCTTC. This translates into CASSRLTGSYGYTF.

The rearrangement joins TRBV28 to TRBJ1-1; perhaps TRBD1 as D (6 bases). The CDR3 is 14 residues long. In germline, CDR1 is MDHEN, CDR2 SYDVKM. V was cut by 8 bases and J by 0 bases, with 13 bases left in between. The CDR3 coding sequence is TGTGCCAGCGGGAAGGACAGCCTGAACACTGAAGCTTTCTTT. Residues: CASGKDSLNTEAFF.

CDR3 bases: TGTGCCAGCACGAGGAGTCGGGAGTACGAGCAGTACTTC. Residues: CASTRSREYEQYF. The chain recombines TRBV6-5 with TRBJ2-7; D possibly corresponds to TRBD2 (6 bases). The germline V gene encodes CDR1 MNHEY and CDR2 SVGAGI. The CDR3 contains 13 residues. Trimming took off 7 bases at V and 4 bases at J, with 14 bases between the two ends.

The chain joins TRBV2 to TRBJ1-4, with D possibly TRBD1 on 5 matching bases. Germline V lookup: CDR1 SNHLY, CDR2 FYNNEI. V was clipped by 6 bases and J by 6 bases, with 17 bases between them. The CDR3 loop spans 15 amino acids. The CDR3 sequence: CASSATGRGDEKLFF. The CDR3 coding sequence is TGTGCCAGCAGCGCAACAGGAAGAGGAGATGAAAAACTGTTTTTT.

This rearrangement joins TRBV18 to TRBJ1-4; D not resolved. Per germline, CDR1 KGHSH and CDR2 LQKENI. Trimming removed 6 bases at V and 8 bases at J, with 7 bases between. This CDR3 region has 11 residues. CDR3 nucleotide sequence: TGTGCCAGCTCCCCGGGGGAAAAACTGTTTTTT. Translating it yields CASSPGEKLFF.

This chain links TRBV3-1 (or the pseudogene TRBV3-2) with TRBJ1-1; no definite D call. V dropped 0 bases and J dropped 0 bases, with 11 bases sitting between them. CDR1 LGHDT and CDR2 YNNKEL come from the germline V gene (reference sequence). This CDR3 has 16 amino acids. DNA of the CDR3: TGTGCCAGCAGCCAAGATCGACTCAGACTGAACACTGAAGCTTTCTTT. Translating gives CASSQDRLRLNTEAFF.

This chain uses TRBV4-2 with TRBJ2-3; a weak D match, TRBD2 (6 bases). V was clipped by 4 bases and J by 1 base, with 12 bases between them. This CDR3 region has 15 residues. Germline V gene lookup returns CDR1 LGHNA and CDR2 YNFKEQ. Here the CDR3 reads CASSRQGGGTDTQYF. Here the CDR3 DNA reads TGTGCCAGCAGCCGCCAGGGCGGGGGCACAGATACGCAGTATTTT.

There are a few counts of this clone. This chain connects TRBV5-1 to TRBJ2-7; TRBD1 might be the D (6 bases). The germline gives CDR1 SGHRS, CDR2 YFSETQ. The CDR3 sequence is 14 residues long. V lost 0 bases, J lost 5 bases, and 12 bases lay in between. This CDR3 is CASSLATGRNEQYF. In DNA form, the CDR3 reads TGCGCCAGCAGCTTGGCCACAGGGAGAAACGAGCAGTACTTC. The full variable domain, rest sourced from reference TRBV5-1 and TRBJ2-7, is KAGVTQTPRYLIKTRGQQVTLSCSPISGHRSVSWYQQTPGQGLQFLFEYFSETQRNKGNFPGRFSGRQFSNSRSEMNVSTLELGDSALYLCASSLATGRNEQYFGPGTRLTVT.

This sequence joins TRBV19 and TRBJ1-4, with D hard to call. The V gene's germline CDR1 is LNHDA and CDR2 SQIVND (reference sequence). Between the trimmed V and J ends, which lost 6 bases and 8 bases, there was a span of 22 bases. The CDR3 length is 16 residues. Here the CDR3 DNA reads TGTGCCAGTAGCACCAATTTGGAGGGCTTGAGGGAAAAACTGTTTTTT. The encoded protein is CASSTNLEGLREKLFF. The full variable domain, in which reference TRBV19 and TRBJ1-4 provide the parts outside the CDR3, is DGGITQSPKYLFRKEGQNVTLSCEQNLNHDAMYWYRQDPGQGLRLIYYSQIVNDFQKGDIAEGYSVSREKKESFPLTVTSAQKNPTAFYLCASSTNLEGLREKLFFGSGTQLSVL.

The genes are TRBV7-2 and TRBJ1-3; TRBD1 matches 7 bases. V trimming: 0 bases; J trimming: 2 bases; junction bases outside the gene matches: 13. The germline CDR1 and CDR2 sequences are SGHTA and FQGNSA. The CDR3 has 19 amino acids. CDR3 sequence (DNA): TGTGCCAGCAGCTTAGCCTTTCGGAGAGGGGGCTCTCCTGGAAACACCATATATTTT. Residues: CASSLAFRRGGSPGNTIYF. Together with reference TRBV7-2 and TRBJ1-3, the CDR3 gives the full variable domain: GAGVSQSPSNKVTEKGKDVELRCDPISGHTALYWYRQSLGQGLEFLIYFQGNSAPDKSGLPSDRFSAERTGGSVSTLTIQRTQQEDSAVYLCASSLAFRRGGSPGNTIYFGEGSWLTVV.

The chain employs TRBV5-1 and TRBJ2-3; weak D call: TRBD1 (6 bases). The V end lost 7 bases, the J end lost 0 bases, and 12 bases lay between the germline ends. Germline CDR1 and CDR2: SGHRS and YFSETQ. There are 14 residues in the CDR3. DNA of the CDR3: TGCGCCAGCCTGTTGGGGGCAAGCACAGATACGCAGTATTTT. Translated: CASLLGASTDTQYF.

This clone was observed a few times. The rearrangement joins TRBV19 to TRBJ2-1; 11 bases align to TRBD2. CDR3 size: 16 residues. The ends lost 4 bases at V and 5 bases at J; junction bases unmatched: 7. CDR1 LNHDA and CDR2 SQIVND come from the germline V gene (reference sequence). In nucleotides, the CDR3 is TGTGCCAGTAGTAAGGCCGGGACTAGCGGTGACAATGAGCAGTTCTTC. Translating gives CASSKAGTSGDNEQFF.

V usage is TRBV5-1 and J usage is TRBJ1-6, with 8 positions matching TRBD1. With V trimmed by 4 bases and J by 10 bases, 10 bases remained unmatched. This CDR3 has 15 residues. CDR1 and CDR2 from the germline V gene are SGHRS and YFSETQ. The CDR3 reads CASSPRTGHGSPLHF. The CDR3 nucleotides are TGCGCCAGCAGCCCCCGGACAGGGCATGGGTCACCCCTCCACTTT.

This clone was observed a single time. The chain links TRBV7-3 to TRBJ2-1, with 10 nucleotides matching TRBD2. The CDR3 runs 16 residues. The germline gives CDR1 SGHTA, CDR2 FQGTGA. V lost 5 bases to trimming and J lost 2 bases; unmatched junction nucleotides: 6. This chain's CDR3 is CASSPGLARAYNEQFF. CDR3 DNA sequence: TGTGCCAGCAGCCCGGGACTAGCGAGGGCCTACAATGAGCAGTTCTTC. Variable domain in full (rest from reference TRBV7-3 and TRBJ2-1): GAGVSQTPSNKVTEKGKYVELRCDPISGHTALYWYRQSLGQGPEFLIYFQGTGAADDSGLPNDRFFAVRPEGSVSTLKIQRTERGDSAVYLCASSPGLARAYNEQFFGPGTRLTVL.

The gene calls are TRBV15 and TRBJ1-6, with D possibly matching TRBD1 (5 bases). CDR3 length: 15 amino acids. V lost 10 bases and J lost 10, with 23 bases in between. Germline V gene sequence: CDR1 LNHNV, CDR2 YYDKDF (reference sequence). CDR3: CAIATGGRSGSPLHF. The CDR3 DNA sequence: TGTGCCATCGCCACGGGGGGGAGAAGTGGATCACCCCTCCACTTT.

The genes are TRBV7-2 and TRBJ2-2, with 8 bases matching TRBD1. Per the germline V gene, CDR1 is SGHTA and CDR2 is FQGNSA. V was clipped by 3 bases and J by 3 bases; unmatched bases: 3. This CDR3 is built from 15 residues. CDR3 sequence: CASSFRQGHTGELFF. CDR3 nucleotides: TGTGCCAGCAGCTTCCGACAGGGGCACACCGGGGAGCTGTTTTTT. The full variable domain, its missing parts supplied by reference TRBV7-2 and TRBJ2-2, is GAGVSQSPSNKVTEKGKDVELRCDPISGHTALYWYRQSLGQGLEFLIYFQGNSAPDKSGLPSDRFSAERTGGSVSTLTIQRTQQEDSAVYLCASSFRQGHTGELFFGEGSRLTVL.

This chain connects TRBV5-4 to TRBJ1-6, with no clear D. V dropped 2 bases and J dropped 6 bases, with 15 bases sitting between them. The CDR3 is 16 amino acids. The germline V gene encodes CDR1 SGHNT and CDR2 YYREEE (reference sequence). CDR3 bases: TGTGCCAGCAGCTTTCGTTTGGGCACAGTTAATTCACCCCTCCACTTT. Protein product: CASSFRLGTVNSPLHF.